This TCR beta chain was documented in a study of T cell clones after liver transplantation. Using immunoSEQ multiplex PCR, the repertoire was profiled, and TCRdb retains in-frame clones only, with some absent. This sample yields 55,000 to 80,000 clones, of which over 85% are seen a single time; approximately 2.4% belongs to the top ten. The CDR3 is 18 amino acids. With 0 bases clipped from V and 2 bases from J, the junction kept 12 bases outside the gene matches. Germline V lookup: CDR1 SGHRS, CDR2 YFSETQ. The sample here was CD4+ T cells from blood, taken before liver transplant. The sequence came from a human donor who received a liver transplant. The chain employs TRBV5-1 and TRBJ2-7; 9 positions agree with TRBD1. In DNA form, the CDR3 reads TGCGCCAGCAGCTTGGCCCGGGACAGGGTTTCCCTTACCTACGAGCAGTACTTC. Amino acid sequence: CASSLARDRVSLTYEQYF.